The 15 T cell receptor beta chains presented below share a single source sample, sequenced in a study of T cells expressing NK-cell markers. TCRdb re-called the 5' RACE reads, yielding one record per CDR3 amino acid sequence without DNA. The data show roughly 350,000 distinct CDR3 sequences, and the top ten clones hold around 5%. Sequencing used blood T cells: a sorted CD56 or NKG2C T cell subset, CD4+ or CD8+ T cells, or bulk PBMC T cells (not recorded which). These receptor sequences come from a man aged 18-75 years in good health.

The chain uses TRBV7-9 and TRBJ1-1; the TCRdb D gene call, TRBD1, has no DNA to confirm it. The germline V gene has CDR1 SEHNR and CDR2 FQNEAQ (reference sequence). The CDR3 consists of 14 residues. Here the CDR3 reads CASSLPGADKKAFF.

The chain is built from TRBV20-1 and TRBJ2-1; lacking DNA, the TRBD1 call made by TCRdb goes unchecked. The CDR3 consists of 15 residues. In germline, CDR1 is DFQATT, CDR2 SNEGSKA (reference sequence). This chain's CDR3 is CSARSGRGGQNEQFF.

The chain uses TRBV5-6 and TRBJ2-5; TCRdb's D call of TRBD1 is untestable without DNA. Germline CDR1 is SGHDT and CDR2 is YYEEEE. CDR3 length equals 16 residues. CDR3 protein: CASSLYPGAPQETQYF.

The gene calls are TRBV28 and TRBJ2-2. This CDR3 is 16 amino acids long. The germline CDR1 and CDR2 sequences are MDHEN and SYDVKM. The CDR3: CASSFPRRRDTGELFF.

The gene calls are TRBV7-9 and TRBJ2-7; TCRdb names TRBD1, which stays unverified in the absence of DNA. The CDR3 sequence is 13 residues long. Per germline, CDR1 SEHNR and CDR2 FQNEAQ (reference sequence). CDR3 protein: CASSFPPGREQYF.

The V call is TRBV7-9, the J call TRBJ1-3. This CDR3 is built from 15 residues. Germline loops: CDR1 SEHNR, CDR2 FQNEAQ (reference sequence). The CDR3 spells CASSPEEGWRNTIYF.

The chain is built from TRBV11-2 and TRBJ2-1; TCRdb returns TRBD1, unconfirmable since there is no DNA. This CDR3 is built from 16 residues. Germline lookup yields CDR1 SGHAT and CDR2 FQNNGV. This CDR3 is CASSPTLGQGSNEQFF. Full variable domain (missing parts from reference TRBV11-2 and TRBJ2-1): EAGVAQSPRYKIIEKRQSVAFWCNPISGHATLYWYQQILGQGPKLLIQFQNNGVVDDSQLPKDRFSAERLKGVDSTLKIQPAKLEDSAVYLCASSPTLGQGSNEQFFGPGTRLTVL.

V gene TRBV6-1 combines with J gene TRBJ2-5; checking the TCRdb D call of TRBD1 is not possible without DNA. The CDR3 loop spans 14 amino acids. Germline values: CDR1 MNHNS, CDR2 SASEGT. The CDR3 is CASTPPGQGETQYF.

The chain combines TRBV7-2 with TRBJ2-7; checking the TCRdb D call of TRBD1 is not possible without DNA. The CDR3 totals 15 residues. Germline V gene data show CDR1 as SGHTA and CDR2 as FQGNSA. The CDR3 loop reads CASSPQGMGPYEQYF.

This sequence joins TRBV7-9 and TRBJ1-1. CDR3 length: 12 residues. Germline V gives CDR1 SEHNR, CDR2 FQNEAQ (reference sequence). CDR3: CASSTAGVEAFF.

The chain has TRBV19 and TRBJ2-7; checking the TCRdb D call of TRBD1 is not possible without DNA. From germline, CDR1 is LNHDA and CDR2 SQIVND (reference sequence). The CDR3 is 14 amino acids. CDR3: CASKGRGGNYEQYF.

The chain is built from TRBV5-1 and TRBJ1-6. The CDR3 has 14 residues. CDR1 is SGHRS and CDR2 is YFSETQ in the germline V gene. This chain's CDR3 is CASSPGLQGSPLHF.

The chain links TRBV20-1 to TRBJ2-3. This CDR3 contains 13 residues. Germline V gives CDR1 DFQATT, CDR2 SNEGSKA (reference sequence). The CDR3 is CSARVLPVATQYF.

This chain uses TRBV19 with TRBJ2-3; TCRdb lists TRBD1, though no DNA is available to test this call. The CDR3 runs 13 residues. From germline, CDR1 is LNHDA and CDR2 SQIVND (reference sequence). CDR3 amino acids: CASSRGQQTTQYF.

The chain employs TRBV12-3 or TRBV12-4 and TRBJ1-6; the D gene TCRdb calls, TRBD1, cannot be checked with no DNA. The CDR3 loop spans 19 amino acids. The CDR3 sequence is CASSFASLFGSSYNSPLHF.